This T cell receptor beta chain was documented in a study of T cell responses to AZD1222 COVID-19 vaccine. As for the study in general: Some second doses came at about 4 weeks and others at about 12 weeks; these were pooled. Study-level points and caveats: Reports indicate that nearly half of spike-specific TCRs are directed at unmutated variant regions. Only a handful of people who got AZD1222 tested seropositive at baseline. Clonal diversity was possibly underestimated; the donors were predominantly white British and more often female.

V lost 5 bases to trimming and J lost 1 base; unmatched junction nucleotides: 2. This CDR3 has 14 amino acids. Looked up from germline, CDR1 is MNHEY and CDR2 is SVGAGI. Clones were read by immunoSEQ multiplex PCR, and TCRdb kept only the in-frame ones, dropping some. Of 120,000 or so clones listed, 88% are singletons. In regard to this clone: Its target is not known.

The receptor was derived from an adult in good health. This sequence joins TRBV6-5 and TRBJ2-3; 8 positions match TRBD1. Source: peripheral blood, taken on day 0 of AZD1222 vaccination. The CDR3 is CASSIQGGTDTQYF. The CDR3 DNA sequence: TGTGCCAGCAGTATACAGGGGGGCACAGATACGCAGTATTTT.